This TCR beta chain was observed in a study of shared clonotypes between healthy human individuals. General study findings and limits: Clonotypes shared by all four donors outscored non-shared clonotypes in generation probability.

Between the trimmed V and J ends, which lost 3 bases and 4 bases, there was a span of 15 bases. Germline-derived CDR1 and CDR2 are LNHDA and SQIVND (reference sequence). This CDR3 contains 15 residues. A remark on this clone: The antigen remains unidentified.

Profiled with immunoSEQ multiplex PCR; TCRdb holds only in-frame clones, not every one. The table lists about 2.4 million clones, 80% to 95% of them singletons. The clonotype comes from a man aged 18 to 30 in good health. Some clones in this sample may be carry-over from other donors' samples. The J gene is TRBJ1-2, the V gene TRBV19; no reliable D call. The material sequenced was naive CD4+ T cells from PBMCs. The sample's subset: CD45RA+ positively selected. The chain's CDR3 is CASSISTSQGYGYTF. In DNA form, the CDR3 reads TGTGCCAGTAGTATCTCGACATCCCAAGGCTATGGCTACACCTTC.